One and the same sample provided the 30 T cell receptor beta chains below, sequenced in a study of monozygotic twins with inflammatory bowel disease. TCRdb reworked the 5' RACE reads into one entry per CDR3 protein, no DNA. In total, the table holds approximately 330,000 distinct CDR3 sequences. Sequencing was done on a sample of blood. These receptors all come from a human donor with ulcerative colitis or Crohn's disease, or a healthy co-twin of an affected twin (not recorded which).

V usage is TRBV29-1 and J usage is TRBJ2-3; TCRdb's assignment of TRBD1 cannot be checked, as there is no DNA. The CDR3 contains 15 residues. Germline CDR1 reads SQVTM; CDR2 reads ANQGSEA. The CDR3 reads CSATGTGGVTDTQYF.

The V gene is TRBV30, the J gene TRBJ1-1; TCRdb returns TRBD1, unconfirmable since there is no DNA. There are 14 residues in the CDR3. CDR1 and CDR2 from the germline V gene are GTSNPN and SVGIG (reference sequence). CDR3 region: CAWSSGRGNTEAFF.

The V gene is TRBV12-3 or TRBV12-4, the J gene TRBJ2-1. The CDR3 covers 13 residues. CDR3 loop: CASSFRDYNEQFF.

J is TRBJ2-2 and V is TRBV12-3 or TRBV12-4; as DNA is missing, the TRBD2 call by TCRdb cannot be tested. CDR3 length: 17 amino acids. The CDR3 loop reads CASSLPSRGGVNGELFF.

The CDR3 loop reads CASWRPAHSGNTIYF. The J gene is TRBJ1-3, the V gene TRBV6-1. Germline V gene lookup returns CDR1 MNHNS and CDR2 SASEGT. The CDR3 is 15 amino acids.

This rearrangement joins TRBV2 to TRBJ1-6; TCRdb picks TRBD1, but there is no DNA to check that call. Germline assignment: CDR1 SNHLY and CDR2 FYNNEI. The CDR3 has 14 amino acids. This chain's CDR3 is CASRPGTSGSPLHF.

This chain connects TRBV5-6 to TRBJ1-1. The germline V gene has CDR1 SGHDT and CDR2 YYEEEE. CDR3 length: 15 amino acids. CDR3: CASSSGQFMNTEAFF.

The chain uses TRBV5-4 and TRBJ2-4; the TRBD2 assignment by TCRdb is unverifiable without DNA. This CDR3 comprises 16 residues. Germline lookup yields CDR1 SGHNT and CDR2 YYREEE (reference sequence). CDR3 sequence reads: CASSLGGGEAKNIQYF.

The V gene is TRBV5-1, the J gene TRBJ1-6; the TRBD1 assignment by TCRdb is unverifiable without DNA. The germline CDR1 and CDR2 sequences are SGHRS and YFSETQ. CDR3 size: 15 residues. CDR3: CASSLEGTGNSPLHF. Full variable domain (rest looked up from reference TRBV5-1 and TRBJ1-6): KAGVTQTPRYLIKTRGQQVTLSCSPISGHRSVSWYQQTPGQGLQFLFEYFSETQRNKGNFPGRFSGRQFSNSRSEMNVSTLELGDSALYLCASSLEGTGNSPLHFGNGTRLTVT.

This chain links TRBV2 with TRBJ1-1; checking the TCRdb D call of TRBD1 is not possible without DNA. This CDR3 has 13 residues. Germline V gene data show CDR1 as SNHLY and CDR2 as FYNNEI. CDR3 region: CASSGQGNTEAFF.

The rearrangement links TRBV28 to TRBJ2-5; TCRdb selects TRBD1, and the lack of DNA leaves this call unchecked. The CDR3 extends over 12 amino acids. Germline lookup yields CDR1 MDHEN and CDR2 SYDVKM. The CDR3 here is CATDREGETQYF.

This rearrangement joins TRBV5-5 to TRBJ1-5; the D gene TCRdb calls, TRBD1, cannot be checked with no DNA. Germline assignment: CDR1 SGHKS and CDR2 YYEKEE (reference sequence). The CDR3 has 14 amino acids. CDR3 region: CASSRGQSNQPQHF.

The chain combines TRBV5-4 with TRBJ2-3; TCRdb picks TRBD1, but there is no DNA to check that call. The germline V gene encodes CDR1 SGHNT and CDR2 YYREEE (reference sequence). This CDR3 is built from 14 residues. The CDR3 protein is CASSYSSGTDTQYF.

The CDR3: CASSFSIRGVGELFF. This sequence joins TRBV7-2 and TRBJ2-2; the TCRdb call, TRBD1, lacks DNA for checking. The CDR3 totals 15 residues. From germline, CDR1 is SGHTA and CDR2 FQGNSA. The full variable domain, completed using reference TRBV7-2 and TRBJ2-2, is GAGVSQSPSNKVTEKGKDVELRCDPISGHTALYWYRQSLGQGLEFLIYFQGNSAPDKSGLPSDRFSAERTGGSVSTLTIQRTQQEDSAVYLCASSFSIRGVGELFFGEGSRLTVL.

The J gene is TRBJ2-1, the V gene TRBV5-1; TCRdb outputs TRBD1, but without DNA this stays unchecked. CDR3 length: 16 residues. From germline, CDR1 is SGHRS and CDR2 YFSETQ. CDR3 loop: CASRSGTGTGSNEQFF.

The chain links TRBV28 to TRBJ2-1. Germline V lookup: CDR1 MDHEN, CDR2 SYDVKM. CDR3 size: 15 residues. CDR3 protein: CASRGVYESYNEQFF.

The chain recombines TRBV20-1 with TRBJ2-1; TCRdb names TRBD2, which stays unverified in the absence of DNA. The CDR3 loop spans 16 amino acids. Germline V lookup: CDR1 DFQATT, CDR2 SNEGSKA (reference sequence). CDR3: CSAPPPLAAERNEQFF.

V usage is TRBV5-1 and J usage is TRBJ1-1. The CDR3 runs 15 residues. Germline V CDR1 and CDR2: SGHRS, YFSETQ. Here the CDR3 reads CASSPAGRLNTEAFF.

The chain uses TRBV14 and TRBJ1-1. Germline V gene lookup returns CDR1 SGHDN and CDR2 FVKESK. The CDR3 runs to 17 residues. The CDR3: CASSQLTYQRVNTEAFF.

The chain recombines TRBV25-1 with TRBJ1-1; checking the TCRdb D call of TRBD1 is not possible without DNA. The CDR3 has 15 residues. Germline values: CDR1 MGHDK, CDR2 SYGVNS. The CDR3 loop is CASSEWGRDLFEAFF.

The chain links TRBV7-8 to TRBJ2-5. The CDR3 runs 13 residues. Germline CDR1 reads SGHVS; CDR2 reads FQNEAQ. The CDR3 reads CASSSGDQETQYF.

The genes are TRBV28 and TRBJ1-5; TCRdb reports TRBD1, a call that lacks DNA to check it against. Per the germline V gene, CDR1 is MDHEN and CDR2 is SYDVKM. The CDR3 covers 15 residues. The CDR3 loop is CASKRDSAENQPQHF.

This sequence joins TRBV7-9 and TRBJ2-7. The CDR3 consists of 12 residues. Looked up from germline, CDR1 is SEHNR and CDR2 is FQNEAQ (reference sequence). The CDR3 region is CASSIRTGEQYF. Complete variable domain (other parts from reference TRBV7-9 and TRBJ2-7): DTGVSQNPRHKITKRGQNVTFRCDPISEHNRLYWYRQTLGQGPEFLTYFQNEAQLEKSRLLSDRFSAERPKGSFSTLEIQRTEQGDSAMYLCASSIRTGEQYFGPGTRLTVT.

This chain joins TRBV18 and TRBJ2-7; TCRdb calls TRBD1, which cannot be checked without DNA. CDR3 length equals 16 residues. The germline V gene encodes CDR1 KGHSH and CDR2 LQKENI. The chain's CDR3 is CASSHRILTGDYEQYF. Filled out from reference TRBV18 and TRBJ2-7, the complete variable domain reads NAGVMQNPRHLVRRRGQEARLRCSPMKGHSHVYWYRQLPEEGLKFMVYLQKENIIDESGMPKERFSAEFPKEGPSILRIQQVVRGDSAAYFCASSHRILTGDYEQYFGPGTRLTVT.

CDR3 amino acids: CASSGGQGPNYGYTF. The rearrangement uses TRBV5-1 and TRBJ1-2; TCRdb's assignment of TRBD1 cannot be checked, as there is no DNA. CDR3 size: 15 residues. In germline, CDR1 is SGHRS, CDR2 YFSETQ.

CDR3 region: CASSELASGRRYNEQFF. The chain carries TRBV2 and TRBJ2-1; TCRdb designates TRBD2, a call that cannot be tested without DNA. CDR1 is SNHLY and CDR2 is FYNNEI in the germline V gene. This CDR3 is 17 amino acids long.

The chain links TRBV11-1 to TRBJ2-6; TCRdb gives TRBD1 as the D gene, but with no DNA this cannot be confirmed. This CDR3 region has 18 residues. Germline V gene lookup returns CDR1 SGHAT and CDR2 FQDESV (reference sequence). CDR3 residues: CASSLVKTGEAGANVLTF.

The chain combines TRBV12-3 or TRBV12-4 with TRBJ2-1; no DNA is available, so the TRBD2 call from TCRdb remains unchecked. The CDR3 is made up of 14 amino acids. This CDR3 reads CASSLAQMSGLLFF.

The V gene is TRBV29-1, the J gene TRBJ2-6. The CDR3 loop spans 15 amino acids. Looked up from germline, CDR1 is SQVTM and CDR2 is ANQGSEA. Here the CDR3 reads CSIGPGISGANVLTF.

The chain couples TRBV4-2 to TRBJ2-7. The germline gives CDR1 LGHNA, CDR2 YNFKEQ. CDR3 size: 17 residues. The CDR3 loop reads CASSQGLLDGEPYEQYF.